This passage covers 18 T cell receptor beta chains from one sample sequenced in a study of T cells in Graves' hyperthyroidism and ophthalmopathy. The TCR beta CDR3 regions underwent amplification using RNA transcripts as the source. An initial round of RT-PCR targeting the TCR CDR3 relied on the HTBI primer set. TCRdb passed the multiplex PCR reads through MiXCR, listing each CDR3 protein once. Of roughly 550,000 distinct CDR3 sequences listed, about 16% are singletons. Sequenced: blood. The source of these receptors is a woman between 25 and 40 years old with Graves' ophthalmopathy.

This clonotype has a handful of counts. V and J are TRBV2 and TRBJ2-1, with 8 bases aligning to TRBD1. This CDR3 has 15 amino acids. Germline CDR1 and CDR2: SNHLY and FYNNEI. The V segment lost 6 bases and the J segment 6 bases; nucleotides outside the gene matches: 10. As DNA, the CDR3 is TGTGCCAGCAGGGATCGGACAGGGTCCGGCAATGAGCAGTTCTTC. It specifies CASRDRTGSGNEQFF.

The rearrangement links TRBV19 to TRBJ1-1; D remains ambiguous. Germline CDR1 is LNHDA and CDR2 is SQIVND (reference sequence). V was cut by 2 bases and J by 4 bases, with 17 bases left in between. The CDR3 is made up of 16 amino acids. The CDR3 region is CASSIKASQHVTEAFF. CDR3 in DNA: TGTGCCAGTAGTATAAAGGCGTCGCAGCACGTCACTGAAGCTTTCTTT.

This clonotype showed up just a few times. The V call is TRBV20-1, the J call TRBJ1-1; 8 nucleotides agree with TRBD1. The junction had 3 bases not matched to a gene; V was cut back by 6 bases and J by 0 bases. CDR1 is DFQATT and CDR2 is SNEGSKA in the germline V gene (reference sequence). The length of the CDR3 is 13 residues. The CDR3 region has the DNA TGCAGTGCCCCGGGACAGGTGAACACTGAAGCTTTCTTT. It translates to CSAPGQVNTEAFF.

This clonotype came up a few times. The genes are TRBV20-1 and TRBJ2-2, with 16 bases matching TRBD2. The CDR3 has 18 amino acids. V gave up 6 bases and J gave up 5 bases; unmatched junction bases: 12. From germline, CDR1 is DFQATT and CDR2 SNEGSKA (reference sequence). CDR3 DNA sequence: TGCAGTGCGCCAAAGGGACTAGCGGGAGGGCCAGGTACCGGGGAGCTGTTTTTT. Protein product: CSAPKGLAGGPGTGELFF.

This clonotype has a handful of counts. Here the CDR3 DNA reads TGTGCCACCAGTGATTGGAGCGCAGGGACTACCGGGGAGCTGTTTTTT. This codes for CATSDWSAGTTGELFF. The chain couples TRBV24-1 to TRBJ2-2, with D perhaps matching TRBD2 (6 bases). From germline, CDR1 is KGHDR and CDR2 SFDVKD. The CDR3 spans 16 residues. V was pared by 2 bases and J by 5 bases, with 14 bases between.

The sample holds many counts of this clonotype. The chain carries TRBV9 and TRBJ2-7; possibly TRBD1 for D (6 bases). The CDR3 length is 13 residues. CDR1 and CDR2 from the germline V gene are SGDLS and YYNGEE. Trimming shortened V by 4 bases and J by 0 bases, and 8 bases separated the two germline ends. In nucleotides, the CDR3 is TGTGCCAGCAGCACGGACAGCTCCTACGAGCAGTACTTC. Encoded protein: CASSTDSSYEQYF.

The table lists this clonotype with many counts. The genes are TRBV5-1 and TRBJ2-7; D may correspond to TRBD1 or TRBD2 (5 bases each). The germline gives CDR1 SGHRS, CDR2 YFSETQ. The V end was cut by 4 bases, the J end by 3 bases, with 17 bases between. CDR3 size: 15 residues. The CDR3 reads CASSPGDLRGYEQYF. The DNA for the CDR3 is TGCGCCAGCAGCCCCGGGGACCTTAGGGGCTACGAGCAGTACTTC.

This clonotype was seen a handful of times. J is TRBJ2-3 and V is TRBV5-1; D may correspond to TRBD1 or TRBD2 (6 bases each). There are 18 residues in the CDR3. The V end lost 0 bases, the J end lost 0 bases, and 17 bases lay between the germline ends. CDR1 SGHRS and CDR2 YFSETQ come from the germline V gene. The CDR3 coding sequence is TGCGCCAGCAGCTTGGTACCCTTCCAGGGGACTAGCACAGATACGCAGTATTTT. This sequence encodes CASSLVPFQGTSTDTQYF.

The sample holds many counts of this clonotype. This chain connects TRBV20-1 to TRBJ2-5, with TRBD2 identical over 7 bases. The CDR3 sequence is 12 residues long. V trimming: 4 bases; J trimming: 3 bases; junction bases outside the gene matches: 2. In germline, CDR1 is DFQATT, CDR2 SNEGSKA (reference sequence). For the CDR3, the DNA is TGCAGTGCTATCAGCGGGAAAGAGACCCAGTACTTC. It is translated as CSAISGKETQYF.

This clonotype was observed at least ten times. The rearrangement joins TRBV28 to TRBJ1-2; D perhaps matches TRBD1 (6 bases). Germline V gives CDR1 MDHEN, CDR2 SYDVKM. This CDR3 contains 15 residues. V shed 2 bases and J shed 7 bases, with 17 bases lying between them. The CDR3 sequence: CASSLVGQGQIGYTF. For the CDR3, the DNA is TGTGCCAGCAGTTTAGTGGGGCAGGGGCAAATTGGCTACACCTTC.

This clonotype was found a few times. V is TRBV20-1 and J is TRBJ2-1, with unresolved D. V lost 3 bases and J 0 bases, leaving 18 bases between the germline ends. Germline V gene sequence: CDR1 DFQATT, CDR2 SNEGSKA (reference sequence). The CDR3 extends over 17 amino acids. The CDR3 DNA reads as TGCAGTGCTAGGGCCACCACCGGGTTTAGCTCCTACAATGAGCAGTTCTTC. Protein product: CSARATTGFSSYNEQFF.

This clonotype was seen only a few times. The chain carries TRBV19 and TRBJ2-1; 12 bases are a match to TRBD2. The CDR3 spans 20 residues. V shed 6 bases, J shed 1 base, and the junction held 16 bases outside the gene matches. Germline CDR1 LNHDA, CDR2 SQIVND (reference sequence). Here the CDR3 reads CASSKVGLAGRVGSYNEQFF. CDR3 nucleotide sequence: TGTGCCAGTAGCAAAGTCGGACTAGCGGGACGGGTAGGATCCTACAATGAGCAGTTCTTC. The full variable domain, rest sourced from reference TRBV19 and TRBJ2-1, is DGGITQSPKYLFRKEGQNVTLSCEQNLNHDAMYWYRQDPGQGLRLIYYSQIVNDFQKGDIAEGYSVSREKKESFPLTVTSAQKNPTAFYLCASSKVGLAGRVGSYNEQFFGPGTRLTVL.

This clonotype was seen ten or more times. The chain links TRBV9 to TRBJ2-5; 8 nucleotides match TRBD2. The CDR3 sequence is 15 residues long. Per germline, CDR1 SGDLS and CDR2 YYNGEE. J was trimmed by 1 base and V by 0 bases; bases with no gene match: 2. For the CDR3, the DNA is TGTGCCAGCAGCGTAGGAGCGGGGGTCCAAGAGACCCAGTACTTC. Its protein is CASSVGAGVQETQYF.

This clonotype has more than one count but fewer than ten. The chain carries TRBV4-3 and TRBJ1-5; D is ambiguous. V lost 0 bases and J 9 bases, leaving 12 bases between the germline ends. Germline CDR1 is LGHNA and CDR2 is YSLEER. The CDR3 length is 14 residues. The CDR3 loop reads CASSQDKGPWPQHF. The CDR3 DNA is TGCGCCAGCAGCCAAGATAAGGGTCCTTGGCCCCAGCATTTT.

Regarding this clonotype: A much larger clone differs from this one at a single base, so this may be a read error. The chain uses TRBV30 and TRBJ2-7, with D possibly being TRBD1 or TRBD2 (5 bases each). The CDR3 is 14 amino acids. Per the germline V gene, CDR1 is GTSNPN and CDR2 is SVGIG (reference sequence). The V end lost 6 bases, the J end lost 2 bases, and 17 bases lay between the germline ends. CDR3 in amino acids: CACRPGTTAYEQYF. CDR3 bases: TGTGCCTGCCGTCCCGGGACCACTGCCTACGAGCAGTACTTC.

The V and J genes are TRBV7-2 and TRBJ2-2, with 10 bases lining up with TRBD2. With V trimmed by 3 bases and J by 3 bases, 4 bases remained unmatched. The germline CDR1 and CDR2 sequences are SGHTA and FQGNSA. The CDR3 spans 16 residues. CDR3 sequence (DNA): TGTGCCAGCAGCTTTCGGACTAGCGGTCACACCGGGGAGCTGTTTTTT. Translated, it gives CASSFRTSGHTGELFF.

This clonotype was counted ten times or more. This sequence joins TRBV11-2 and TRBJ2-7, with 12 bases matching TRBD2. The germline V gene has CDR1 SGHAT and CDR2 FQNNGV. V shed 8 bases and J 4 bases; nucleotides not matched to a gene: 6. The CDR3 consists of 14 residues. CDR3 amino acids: CASLPLAGGYEQYF. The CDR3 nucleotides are TGTGCCAGCCTTCCTCTAGCGGGAGGGTACGAGCAGTACTTC.

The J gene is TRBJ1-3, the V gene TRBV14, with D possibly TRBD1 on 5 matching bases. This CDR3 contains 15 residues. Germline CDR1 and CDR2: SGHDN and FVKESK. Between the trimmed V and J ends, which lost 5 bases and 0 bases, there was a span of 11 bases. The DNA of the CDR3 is TGTGCCAGCAGCTCTCGACAGAACTCTGGAAACACCATATATTTT. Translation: CASSSRQNSGNTIYF.